These T cell receptor beta chains were read from a single sample in a study of T cell repertoires in ileal Crohn's disease. TCRdb's copy holds only in-frame clones and misses some; the assay was immunoSEQ multiplex PCR. The data hold about 14,000 clones, with around three quarters observed a single time. Sequencing was done on a sample of ileal tissue. These receptor sequences come from an adult with Crohn's disease. Each CDR3 is given with its conserved first and last residue. D genes are given only for firm matches. Clone size, where shown, is once, few, many, or a class for clones that have expanded.

d_gene: -
abundance: -
v_gene: TRBV6-1
j_gene: TRBJ2-2
CDR3aa: CASSKDRRNTGELFF
CDR3nt: TGTGCCAGCAGTAAGGACAGAAGAAACACCGGGGAGCTGTTTTTT

d_gene: TRBD1
abundance: -
v_gene: TRBV18
j_gene: TRBJ1-2
CDR3aa: CASSTTGGLYGYTF
CDR3nt: TGTGCCAGCTCTACGACAGGGGGCCTCTATGGCTACACCTTC

d_gene: TRBD2
abundance: -
v_gene: TRBV7-9
j_gene: TRBJ2-2
CDR3aa: CASSPRRLAGSTGELFF
CDR3nt: TGTGCCAGCAGCCCGAGACGACTAGCGGGCAGCACCGGGGAGCTGTTTTTT

d_gene: TRBD2
abundance: -
v_gene: TRBV10-2
j_gene: TRBJ2-3
CDR3aa: CASKTGTSAVTQYF
CDR3nt: TGCGCCAGTAAGACCGGGACTAGCGCCGTTACGCAGTATTTT

d_gene: -
abundance: -
v_gene: TRBV19
j_gene: TRBJ1-6
CDR3aa: CASSIVGGGGNSPLHF
CDR3nt: TGTGCCAGTAGTATAGTGGGGGGTGGTGGTAATTCACCCCTCCACTTT

d_gene: TRBD1
abundance: -
v_gene: TRBV6-5
j_gene: TRBJ1-1
CDR3aa: CASSRTGAMNTEAFF
CDR3nt: TGTGCCAGCAGCCGCACAGGGGCCATGAACACTGAAGCTTTCTTT

d_gene: -
abundance: -
v_gene: TRBV20-1
j_gene: TRBJ2-5
CDR3aa: CSARKGETQYF
CDR3nt: TGCAGTGCTAGGAAGGGGGAGACCCAGTACTTC

d_gene: TRBD1
abundance: -
v_gene: TRBV7-9
j_gene: TRBJ1-2
CDR3aa: CASSDPRGQGARFGYGYTF
CDR3nt: TGTGCCAGCAGCGACCCAAGGGGACAGGGGGCTCGGTTCGGCTATGGCTACACCTTC

d_gene: -
abundance: -
v_gene: TRBV7-9
j_gene: TRBJ2-1
CDR3aa: CASSLVEAQEQFF
CDR3nt: TGTGCCAGCAGCTTAGTGGAGGCCCAGGAGCAGTTCTTC

d_gene: -
abundance: -
v_gene: TRBV28
j_gene: TRBJ2-1
CDR3aa: CASSSERAAYNEQFF
CDR3nt: TGTGCCAGCAGTTCCGAGCGGGCCGCCTACAATGAGCAGTTCTTC

d_gene: TRBD2
abundance: -
v_gene: TRBV4-3
j_gene: TRBJ2-2
CDR3aa: CASSQGGGLANTGELFF
CDR3nt: TGCGCCAGCAGCCAAGGAGGAGGACTAGCGAACACCGGGGAGCTGTTTTTT

d_gene: TRBD2
abundance: -
v_gene: TRBV5-1
j_gene: TRBJ2-1
CDR3aa: CASSATGTNSYNEQFF
CDR3nt: TGCGCCAGCAGCGCTACCGGGACTAACTCCTACAATGAGCAGTTCTTC

d_gene: -
abundance: few
v_gene: TRBV27
j_gene: TRBJ1-1
CDR3aa: CASSPNPDRRNTEAFF
CDR3nt: TGTGCCAGCAGTCCAAACCCGGACAGAAGGAACACTGAAGCTTTCTTT

d_gene: -
abundance: -
v_gene: TRBV2
j_gene: TRBJ1-5
CDR3aa: CASRPGHEEQPQHF
CDR3nt: TGTGCCAGCAGACCGGGACATGAGGAACAGCCCCAGCATTTT

d_gene: TRBD2
abundance: -
v_gene: TRBV7-8
j_gene: TRBJ2-7
CDR3aa: CASSFGTSGGYEQYF
CDR3nt: TGTGCCAGCAGCTTCGGGACTAGCGGGGGGTACGAGCAGTACTTC

d_gene: TRBD2
abundance: -
v_gene: TRBV19
j_gene: TRBJ2-2
CDR3aa: CASTASRWGSGRINTGELFF
CDR3nt: TGTGCCAGTACCGCCTCCCGGTGGGGCAGCGGGAGGATCAACACCGGGGAGCTGTTTTTT